These 21 T cell receptor beta chains came from one sample sequenced in a study of graft-versus-host responses after intestinal transplantation. TCRdb's copy holds only in-frame clones and misses some; the assay was immunoSEQ multiplex PCR. The sample lists approximately 93,000 clones, roughly 90% seen once, with roughly 0.07% in the top ten. No antigen has been assigned to these receptors. The sequences come from unstimulated CD8+ T cells sorted from spleen or lymph node cells, collected before transplant. The source of these receptors is a human donor who was the organ donor for an intestinal transplant.

The rearrangement joins TRBV30 to TRBJ2-1; D is perhaps TRBD1 (5 bases). This CDR3 region has 12 residues. Trimming took off 7 bases at V and 6 bases at J, with 13 bases between the two ends. The germline V gene encodes CDR1 GTSNPN and CDR2 SVGIG (reference sequence). CDR3 in amino acids: CAFSNGANEQFF. The CDR3 nucleotides read TGTGCCTTTTCCAATGGGGCCAATGAGCAGTTCTTC.

The J gene is TRBJ2-7, the V gene TRBV7-6, with unresolved D. V shed 5 bases and J shed 2 bases, with 13 bases lying between them. The CDR3 covers 14 residues. Germline values: CDR1 SGHVS, CDR2 FNYEAQ. For the CDR3, the DNA is TGTGCCAGCAGCCCTTTGGCGGAAACCTACGAGCAGTACTTC. The encoded protein is CASSPLAETYEQYF.

V usage is TRBV11-2 and J usage is TRBJ2-3; TRBD1 aligns across 8 bases. The J segment lost 0 bases and the V segment lost 4 bases, leaving 3 bases of the junction unmatched. The germline V gene encodes CDR1 SGHAT and CDR2 FQNNGV. This CDR3 is 15 amino acids long. CDR3: CASSSQGASTDTQYF. The CDR3 DNA sequence: TGTGCCAGCAGCTCTCAGGGGGCTAGCACAGATACGCAGTATTTT.

This clone was counted a single time. The rearrangement joins TRBV5-6 to TRBJ1-1; D is undetermined. The CDR3 length is 13 residues. Per the germline V gene, CDR1 is SGHDT and CDR2 is YYEEEE. The V and J ends lost 0 bases and 4 bases respectively, with 7 bases between them. DNA of the CDR3: TGTGCCAGCAGCTTGGGAGGGTTCACTGAAGCTTTCTTT. Translating it yields CASSLGGFTEAFF.

The chain combines TRBV10-2 with TRBJ2-5; 11 bases fit TRBD2. This CDR3 is 15 amino acids long. Germline loops: CDR1 WSHSY, CDR2 SAAADI. The junction had 8 bases not matched to a gene; V was cut back by 8 bases and J by 3 bases. The CDR3: CASHSLAGAEETQYF. For the CDR3, the DNA is TGCGCCAGCCACTCACTAGCGGGAGCCGAAGAGACCCAGTACTTC.

The gene calls are TRBV15 and TRBJ2-7, with D possibly TRBD1 on 6 matching bases. Germline V gene sequence: CDR1 LNHNV, CDR2 YYDKDF (reference sequence). The V end was cut by 4 bases, the J end by 5 bases, with 15 bases between. The CDR3 spans 14 residues. CDR3 sequence reads: CATSIQGPDDEQYF. The CDR3, as DNA: TGTGCCACCAGCATCCAGGGGCCTGACGACGAGCAGTACTTC.

This chain links TRBV11-2 with TRBJ1-5; TRBD1 matches at 9 bases. CDR3 length equals 16 residues. Germline V gives CDR1 SGHAT, CDR2 FQNNGV. Losses at the gene ends were 3 bases for V and 3 bases for J; bases not matched to a gene: 6. CDR3 bases: TGTGCCAGCAGCTTTTCGGGACAGGGTAACAATCAGCCCCAGCATTTT. Protein sequence: CASSFSGQGNNQPQHF.

The chain employs TRBV10-3 and TRBJ2-7, with 12 positions matching TRBD2. The CDR3 is 14 amino acids. After removal of 6 bases from V and 4 bases from J, the junction contained 4 bases not matched to a gene. The germline gives CDR1 ENHRY, CDR2 SYGVKD. The CDR3 spells CAISTTSGSYEQYF. CDR3 bases: TGTGCCATCAGCACGACTAGCGGGAGTTACGAGCAGTACTTC.

The chain employs TRBV6-6 and TRBJ1-1; 10 nucleotides agree with TRBD1. The V and J ends lost 6 bases and 3 bases, in that order; junction bases with no gene match: 7. The CDR3 consists of 15 residues. Germline V CDR1 and CDR2: MNHNY, SVGAGI (reference sequence). CDR3 nucleotide sequence: TGTGCCAGCAGCCCCGGACAGGGGGGTTACACTGAAGCTTTCTTT. It translates to CASSPGQGGYTEAFF.

V gene TRBV28 combines with J gene TRBJ2-1; D is ambiguous. The CDR3 runs 14 residues. The V and J ends lost 3 bases and 1 base respectively, with 7 bases between them. CDR1 is MDHEN, CDR2 SYDVKM, per germline. The CDR3, as DNA: TGTGCCAGCAGTTTGATGCGGTCCTACAATGAGCAGTTCTTC. It encodes CASSLMRSYNEQFF. Full variable domain (remainder filled in from reference TRBV28 and TRBJ2-1): DVKVTQSSRYLVKRTGEKVFLECVQDMDHENMFWYRQDPGLGLRLIYFSYDVKMKEKGDIPEGYSVSREKKERFSLILESASTNQTSMYLCASSLMRSYNEQFFGPGTRLTVL.

The V call is TRBV9, the J call TRBJ2-5; TRBD2 agrees at 11 bases. CDR3 length equals 15 residues. Germline trimming cut 0 bases from V and 2 bases from J; bases unmatched to any gene: 0. Germline assignment: CDR1 SGDLS and CDR2 YYNGEE. Here the CDR3 DNA reads TGTGCCAGCAGCGTAGCTAGCGGGGGGCAAGAGACCCAGTACTTC. Translation: CASSVASGGQETQYF.

The chain carries TRBV6-4 and TRBJ1-6; 7 positions match TRBD1. V lost 2 bases and J lost 8; bases outside the gene matches: 6. The CDR3 has 15 amino acids. The V gene's germline CDR1 is MRHNA and CDR2 SNTAGT. In DNA, the CDR3 is TGTGCCAGCAGTGACCGACAGGGATTGGATTCACCCCTCCACTTT. Translation: CASSDRQGLDSPLHF.

The J gene is TRBJ2-7, the V gene TRBV4-1; TRBD1 is a possible D gene (6 bases). The V gene lost 4 bases and the J gene lost 1 base, with 11 bases spanning the gap. Per germline, CDR1 MGHRA and CDR2 YSYEKL. The CDR3 runs 14 residues. The CDR3 DNA is TGCGCCAGCAGCCCCCAGACAGGATCCTACGAGCAGTACTTC. It encodes CASSPQTGSYEQYF.

The J gene is TRBJ2-7, the V gene TRBV2; D perhaps matches TRBD2 (6 bases). Per germline, CDR1 SNHLY and CDR2 FYNNEI. CDR3 size: 14 residues. The V end lost 2 bases, the J end lost 2 bases, and 10 bases lay between the germline ends. This CDR3 reads CASSESSGAYEQYF. The CDR3 DNA follows: TGTGCCAGCAGTGAATCGTCGGGGGCCTACGAGCAGTACTTC.

The V gene is TRBV9, the J gene TRBJ2-7; possibly TRBD1 for D (5 bases). Deletions cut 0 bases from V and 2 bases from J, with 12 bases between. This CDR3 contains 15 residues. Germline CDR1 SGDLS, CDR2 YYNGEE. In DNA form, the CDR3 reads TGTGCCAGCAGCGTAGCTGCCCAGGGAACCTACGAGCAGTACTTC. It yields the protein CASSVAAQGTYEQYF.

In this sample, this clone turned up a few times. The chain carries TRBV6-4 and TRBJ1-2; no clear D. The V end was cut by 0 bases, the J end by 4 bases, with 6 bases between. This CDR3 region has 13 residues. CDR1 is MRHNA and CDR2 is SNTAGT in the germline V gene. CDR3 loop: CASSDSAGYGYTF. As DNA, the CDR3 is TGTGCCAGCAGTGACTCAGCGGGCTATGGCTACACCTTC.

The V gene is TRBV30, the J gene TRBJ2-5; unclear D gene. The germline gives CDR1 GTSNPN, CDR2 SVGIG (reference sequence). The V end was cut by 1 base, the J end by 3 bases, with 9 bases between. This CDR3 contains 13 residues. The CDR3: CAWSGSGKETQYF. The CDR3, as DNA: TGTGCCTGGAGTGGGTCAGGAAAAGAGACCCAGTACTTC.

CDR3 in amino acids: CSAAGSRYGYTF. CDR3 DNA: TGCAGCGCCGCGGGATCAAGATATGGCTACACCTTC. V gene TRBV29-1 combines with J gene TRBJ1-2; no definite D call. The CDR3 extends over 12 amino acids. Trimming left V 7 bases short and J 5 bases short, with 14 bases between. In germline, CDR1 is SQVTM, CDR2 ANQGSEA.

The chain has TRBV4-2 and TRBJ2-7; D is possibly TRBD1 (6 bases). Germline CDR1 and CDR2: LGHNA and YNFKEQ. Trimming stripped 7 bases from V and 3 bases from J, with 13 bases between. CDR3 size: 13 residues. The CDR3 bases are TGTGCCAGCATCAGGGGCACCTTCTACGAGCAGTACTTC. Protein sequence: CASIRGTFYEQYF.

The chain employs TRBV6-1 and TRBJ1-3; D is perhaps TRBD1 (5 bases). The germline CDR1 and CDR2 sequences are MNHNS and SASEGT. The CDR3 is 16 amino acids. V dropped 4 bases and J dropped 0 bases, with 13 bases sitting between them. In nucleotides, the CDR3 is TGTGCCAGCAGTGCCTATCTTGACAGCTCTGGAAACACCATATATTTT. It yields the protein CASSAYLDSSGNTIYF.

The V call is TRBV28, the J call TRBJ2-5; TRBD2 matches 8 bases. Germline-derived CDR1 and CDR2 are MDHEN and SYDVKM. V was clipped by 7 bases and J by 5 bases; unmatched bases: 9. The CDR3 length is 14 residues. CDR3 sequence (DNA): TGTGCCAGCAAGGTAGCGGGACCCGGTGAGACCCAGTACTTC. Amino acid sequence: CASKVAGPGETQYF.